The entry that follows covers one TCR beta chain sequence. The study recruited people aged 18 to 89 years across around 24 US areas. Clinical history as reported by participants underpinned cohort assignment. The CDR3 loop spans 14 amino acids. Per germline, CDR1 SGHTA and CDR2 FQGNSA. With 4 bases removed from V and 4 bases from J, the gap between germline ends came to 14 bases. Profiled with immunoSEQ multiplex PCR; TCRdb holds only in-frame clones, not every one. The sample records fewer than 250,000 clones, about four fifths being singletons. The data were obtained in a study of blood T cell repertoires in COVID-19. Background on the study: Acute-phase and convalescent COVID-19 samples originated in the United States, Italy and Spain. Nucleic acid was either cDNA or gDNA, and it came from T cells, B-cell-depleted T cells, or PBMCs.

This rearrangement joins TRBV7-2 to TRBJ2-7; D is ambiguous. Sequencing was done on a sample of PBMCs or T cells enriched from blood (not recorded which). This TCR derives from a man aged 55 to 70 who had recovered from COVID-19. The CDR3 DNA reads as TGTGCCAGCAGCTACGACATTTTCGCTTACGAGCAGTACTTC. Amino acid sequence: CASSYDIFAYEQYF. The full variable domain, its missing parts supplied by reference TRBV7-2 and TRBJ2-7, is GAGVSQSPSNKVTEKGKDVELRCDPISGHTALYWYRQSLGQGLEFLIYFQGNSAPDKSGLPSDRFSAERTGGSVSTLTIQRTQQEDSAVYLCASSYDIFAYEQYFGPGTRLTVT.